This T cell receptor beta chain is drawn from a study of T cells in Graves' hyperthyroidism and ophthalmopathy. Study observations and caveats: Separating ophthalmopathy from stable hyperthyroidism was achieved by a 13 V-J model.

RNA transcripts were the template for amplifying TCR beta CDR3 regions. First-round RT-PCR of the TCR CDR3 relied on the HTBI primer set. TCRdb reanalysed the multiplex PCR reads using MiXCR and keeps one entry per CDR3 protein. The sample includes 730,000 or so distinct CDR3 sequences, approximately 19% of them seen just once. This clonotype has a handful of counts. As yet, its antigen is unknown. Uncontrolled infection, other autoimmune disease, pregnancy and lactation each barred patients from inclusion. Sequencing was done on a sample of blood. The source of this sequence is a woman aged 50 to 60 with Graves' hyperthyroidism that later progressed to Graves' ophthalmopathy.

The CDR3 DNA reads TGTGCCAGCACCGCGGAGGGCAGGCCCTATAGCCACTATGGCTACACCTTC. Encoded protein: CASTAEGRPYSHYGYTF. The chain links TRBV6-1 to TRBJ1-2; no clear D. The CDR3 loop spans 17 amino acids. CDR1 MNHNS and CDR2 SASEGT come from the germline V gene. Trimming stripped 7 bases from V and 3 bases from J, with 24 bases between.